Listed here is a single TCR beta chain. CDR3 size: 18 residues. V lost 2 bases, J lost 4 bases, and 9 bases stayed unmatched. Germline values: CDR1 SGDLS, CDR2 YYNGEE. TCRdb fed the RT-PCR reads into MiXCR, producing one record per CDR3 protein. The table lists 550,000 to 800,000 distinct CDR3 sequences, 15% to 17% of them singletons. This specimen belongs to a study of response to subunit inactivated influenza vaccine. The material was PBMCs from blood, obtained roughly 12 days after vaccination. The receptor was derived from a man aged 45 to 65 who received an inactivated influenza vaccine. The chain employs TRBV9 and TRBJ2-2; 12 bases fit TRBD2. The chain's CDR3 is CASSVRLAGGPFTGELFF. The CDR3 DNA reads as TGTGCCAGCAGCGTCCGGCTAGCGGGAGGGCCCTTCACCGGGGAGCTGTTTTTT.